The present T cell receptor (beta chain) was sequenced within a study of blood T cell repertoires in COVID-19. Sequencing was performed with immunoSEQ multiplex PCR; in TCRdb, only in-frame clones are kept and a portion is missing. The repertoire holds 200,000 to 250,000 clones, with about nine tenths as singletons. A note on this clone: Additional DNA sequences in this sample encode the identical CDR3.

Germline V CDR1 and CDR2: KGHSH, LQKENI. Trimming took 3 bases from V and 5 from J, leaving 10 bases between them. CDR3 length: 13 residues. This clonotype was sampled from a woman aged 55-69 years with acute or convalescent COVID-19. Sequenced input: peripheral blood. The chain combines TRBV18 with TRBJ1-1; D is uncertain. The CDR3 is CASSPLGGTEAFF. CDR3 sequence (DNA): TGTGCCAGCTCACCGTTGGGCGGGACTGAAGCTTTCTTT.